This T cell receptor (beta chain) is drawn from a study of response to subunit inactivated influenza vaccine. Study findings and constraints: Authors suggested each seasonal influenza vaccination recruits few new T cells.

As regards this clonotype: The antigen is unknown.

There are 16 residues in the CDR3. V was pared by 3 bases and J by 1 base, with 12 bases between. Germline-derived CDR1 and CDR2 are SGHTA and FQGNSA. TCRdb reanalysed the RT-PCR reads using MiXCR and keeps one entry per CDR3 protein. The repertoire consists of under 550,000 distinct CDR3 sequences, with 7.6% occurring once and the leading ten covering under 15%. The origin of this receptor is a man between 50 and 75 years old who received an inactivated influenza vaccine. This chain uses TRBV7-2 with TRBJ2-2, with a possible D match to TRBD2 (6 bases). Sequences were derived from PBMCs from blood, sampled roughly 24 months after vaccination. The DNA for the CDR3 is TGTGCCAGCAGCTTCAAGGTAGCGGTGAACACCGGGGAGCTGTTTTTT. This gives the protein CASSFKVAVNTGELFF. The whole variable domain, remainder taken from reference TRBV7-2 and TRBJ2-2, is GAGVSQSPSNKVTEKGKDVELRCDPISGHTALYWYRQSLGQGLEFLIYFQGNSAPDKSGLPSDRFSAERTGGSVSTLTIQRTQQEDSAVYLCASSFKVAVNTGELFFGEGSRLTVL.